The T cell receptor (beta chain) described here comes from a study of T cells in Graves' hyperthyroidism and ophthalmopathy. Study details: The authors collected peripheral blood at initial diagnosis, before any treatment.

This clonotype was counted a few times. Its specificity is unknown. Germline CDR1 is MNHNS and CDR2 is SASEGT. The CDR3 is 14 amino acids. V dropped 3 bases and J dropped 1 base, with 6 bases sitting between them. Newly diagnosed hyperthyroidism patients aged 18 to 65 years had disease lasting under 2 months. It was RNA transcripts that yielded the amplified TCR beta CDR3 regions. The HTBI set primed first-round TCR CDR3 RT-PCR. TCRdb reanalysed the multiplex PCR reads using MiXCR and keeps one entry per CDR3 protein. The sample records a few hundred thousand distinct CDR3 sequences, about 15% being singletons. General study results and limits: Blood also held most thyroid clonotypes expanded beyond 0.001.

The chain couples TRBV6-1 to TRBJ2-2; D is undetermined. The TCR comes from a woman between 25 and 40 years old with Graves' hyperthyroidism. The specimen sequenced was blood. CDR3 in DNA: TGTGCCAGCAGTGACACGCTGAACACCGGGGAGCTGTTTTTT. Protein sequence: CASSDTLNTGELFF.